This TCR beta chain appears in the sequencing data of a study of cytomegalovirus exposure and HLA in healthy donors. Study conclusions and caveats: Accurate HLA-A and HLA-B prediction from TCR beta sequences was reported for most subjects.

Both 60 Vbeta primers and 13 Jbeta primers went into the PCR. Produced via immunoSEQ multiplex PCR; TCRdb's table is partial and in-frame only. The sample contains 150,000 to 200,000 clones, approximately 80% of which appear only once. There are 14 residues in the CDR3. Germline-derived CDR1 and CDR2 are MNHNY and SVGAGI (reference sequence). V was clipped by 4 bases and J by 7 bases; unmatched bases: 6. Details on this clone: Its antigen is unknown.

Input material: PBMCs. The V gene is TRBV6-6, the J gene TRBJ1-2, with 10 bases aligning to TRBD1. The receptor was derived from a woman in her twenties or thirties in good health and CMV-seropositive. CDR3 coding DNA: TGTGCCAGCAGTTCCCCGGGACAGGGGTTTGGCTACACCTTC. Protein product: CASSSPGQGFGYTF.